The rows below give T cell receptor beta chains drawn from one sample of a study of radiation and T cells in renal cell carcinoma. The data were produced by immunoSEQ multiplex PCR, yet TCRdb's version contains in-frame clones alone and is incomplete. The repertoire has some 100,000 clones, 82% of them found once; the top ten carry more than 5.5%. The specimen comprised blood, sampled from a patient whose treatment included radiotherapy and nephrectomy. These receptors all stem from a man in his sixties with renal cell carcinoma. Both conserved end residues are part of each CDR3. D genes are given only for firm matches. Part of the rows lack a size; the others show once, few, many or a class for expanded clones.

clone size,D gene,V gene,J gene,CDR3 DNA,CDR3 protein
-,-,TRBV6-1,TRBJ2-3,TGTGCCAGCAGTGACAGTGGGGGGACGCAGTATTTT,CASSDSGGTQYF
-,TRBD1,TRBV5-1,TRBJ1-3,TGCGCCAGCAGCGACCGGGACAGGGGAAACACCATATATTTT,CASSDRDRGNTIYF
-,-,TRBV29-1,TRBJ2-7,TGCAGCGTTGAAGATGTTAACAGGGAACAAGCCTACGAGCAGTACTTC,CSVEDVNREQAYEQYF
-,-,TRBV7-9,TRBJ2-7,TGTGCCAGCAGCCTCACTTACGAGCAGTACTTC,CASSLTYEQYF
-,-,TRBV30,TRBJ2-1,TGTGCCTGGAGTGTAATCAGCGGTTACAATGAGCAGTTCTTC,CAWSVISGYNEQFF
-,TRBD2,TRBV7-9,TRBJ2-2,TGTGCCAGCAGCTTAGCGGGGACTAGCATCGGGGAGCTGTTTTTT,CASSLAGTSIGELFF
-,-,TRBV14,TRBJ2-3,TGTGCCAGCAGCCAAGTCTACGGTGGCACGCAGTATTTT,CASSQVYGGTQYF
once,-,TRBV5-4,TRBJ1-4,TGTGCCAGCAGCTTGGGTGGGGGAGCTAATGAAAAACTGTTTTTT,CASSLGGGANEKLFF
-,-,TRBV7-2,TRBJ2-3,TGTGCCAGCAGCTTCCCCGAGCGGAGGGGAGATACGCAGTATTTT,CASSFPERRGDTQYF
once,-,TRBV25-1,TRBJ1-4,TGTGCCAGCGCAGGGTTCGGGTATGAAAAACTGTTTTTT,CASAGFGYEKLFF
-,-,TRBV4-1,TRBJ1-1,TGCGCCAGCAGCCCCCGAGTTGGGGGCTCCACTGAAGCTTTCTTT,CASSPRVGGSTEAFF
once,-,TRBV6-5,TRBJ1-1,TGTGCCAGCAGCCGGGACCGGAGTGCTTTCTTT,CASSRDRSAFF
-,-,TRBV6-6,TRBJ2-1,TGTGCCAGCAGTTACGTGGGTAATAATGAGCAGTTCTTC,CASSYVGNNEQFF
-,TRBD2,TRBV27,TRBJ2-5,TGTGCCAGCAGTGGCTTAGGACTAGACTTTCAAGAGACCCAGTACTTC,CASSGLGLDFQETQYF
-,-,TRBV6-1,TRBJ1-5,TGTGCCAGCAGGAGGGGTCAGGGGAATCAGCCCCAGCATTTT,CASRRGQGNQPQHF
-,TRBD2,TRBV7-6,TRBJ2-7,TGTGCCAGCAGCCCCGGCCAGGTGGCTAGCGGGAGGGCTGTTTATTACGAGCAGTACTTC,CASSPGQVASGRAVYYEQYF
-,-,TRBV28,TRBJ2-5,TGTGCCAGCAGTCCAACCAGGGAGTTTATTGTTCGAGAGACCCAGTACTTC,CASSPTREFIVRETQYF
-,-,TRBV7-3,TRBJ2-1,TGTGCCAGCAGCTACCTAAGGGCCAAAGCGAAAAATGAGCAGTTCTTC,CASSYLRAKAKNEQFF
-,TRBD1,TRBV7-2,TRBJ1-4,TGTGCCAGCCAACAGGGGGCCATCGGGACTAATGAAAAACTGTTTTTT,CASQQGAIGTNEKLFF
few,-,TRBV27,TRBJ1-1,TGTGCCAGCAGTCCCTCTATGGGTACAGGGTCGAACACTGAAGCTTTCTTT,CASSPSMGTGSNTEAFF
-,TRBD2,TRBV7-2,TRBJ2-7,TGTGCCAGCAGCTTACAAGCGGGAGGACACGAGCAGTACTTC,CASSLQAGGHEQYF
-,-,TRBV9,TRBJ2-5,TGTGCCAGCAGCGTGAGTTACAGTCAAGAGACCCAGTACTTC,CASSVSYSQETQYF
many,-,TRBV28,TRBJ2-7,TGTGCCAGCACAACCACCTACGAGCAGTACTTC,CASTTTYEQYF
-,-,TRBV9,TRBJ2-1,TGTGCCAGCAGCGTAGCAGGCGGTCATCATGAGCAGTTCTTC,CASSVAGGHHEQFF
once,-,TRBV6-1,TRBJ2-2,TGTGCCAGCAGTTCCGGGACGGCGAACACCGGGGAGCTGTTTTTT,CASSSGTANTGELFF
-,TRBD1,TRBV19,TRBJ2-7,TGTGCCAGTAGTGTTGACAGGGGATCCTACGAGCAGTACTTC,CASSVDRGSYEQYF
once,TRBD2,TRBV5-1,TRBJ2-7,TGCGCCAGCAGCCCCAGCGGGAGGGGGTTGTGGGAGTACTTC,CASSPSGRGLWEYF
-,-,TRBV27,TRBJ2-7,TGTGCCAGCAGTTTTGGCCGCCTGGGTTCCCTATCCTACGAGCAGTACTTC,CASSFGRLGSLSYEQYF
-,-,TRBV25-1,TRBJ2-3,TGTGCCAGCAAGGGGGCGGGACGCGATACGCAGTATTTT,CASKGAGRDTQYF
-,TRBD2,TRBV19,TRBJ2-7,TGTGCCAGTAGTGGCCGGGACTACGCCTACGAGCAGTACTTC,CASSGRDYAYEQYF
-,TRBD1,TRBV2,TRBJ2-5,TGTGCCAGCAGCGCGGGACAGGGGTTCCAAGAGACCCAGTACTTC,CASSAGQGFQETQYF
-,TRBD2,TRBV2,TRBJ2-1,TGTGCCAGCACTAGCGGGGATAGCTCCTACAATGAGCAGTTCTTC,CASTSGDSSYNEQFF
-,-,TRBV6-5,TRBJ1-2,TGTGCCAGCAGTTACTCAACAGAATTCTATGGCTACACCTTC,CASSYSTEFYGYTF
-,TRBD1,TRBV10-3,TRBJ2-7,TGTGCCATCAGTGAGAGGCAGGGGGACGAGCAGTACTTC,CAISERQGDEQYF
-,-,TRBV7-9,TRBJ2-2,TGTGCCAGCAGCTTAGTGTTGGGGAACACCGGGGAGCTGTTTTTT,CASSLVLGNTGELFF
once,-,TRBV10-3,TRBJ1-4,TGTGCCACCTCCACTCCCGGGACAAATGAAAAACTGTTTTTT,CATSTPGTNEKLFF
once,TRBD1,TRBV7-2,TRBJ1-5,TGTGCCAGCAGCTTGGGACAGGTCCATCAGCCCCAGCATTTT,CASSLGQVHQPQHF
-,TRBD1,TRBV28,TRBJ2-7,TGTGCCAGCAGTTTAGGGCAGGGGGCGGAGGTCGAGCAGTACTTC,CASSLGQGAEVEQYF
-,TRBD1,TRBV5-1,TRBJ1-4,TGCGCCAGCAGCACGGGACAGGGAAGTGAAAAACTGTTTTTT,CASSTGQGSEKLFF
-,-,TRBV6-5,TRBJ2-1,TGTGCCAGCAGTTCCGGTGGACAGGAGCAGTTCTTC,CASSSGGQEQFF
-,-,TRBV6-5,TRBJ1-5,TGTGCCAGCAGACCCTATCTCGGGGACGGCCAGCCCCAGCATTTT,CASRPYLGDGQPQHF
-,-,TRBV28,TRBJ1-4,TGTGCCAGCAGAAAACAGGGCTGGGAAAAACTGTTTTTT,CASRKQGWEKLFF
-,TRBD1,TRBV30,TRBJ1-6,TGTGCCTGGAGGGGGGGACAGGGGTATAATTCACCCCTCCACTTT,CAWRGGQGYNSPLHF
-,-,TRBV11-2,TRBJ2-7,TGTGCCAGCAGCTCAGGCAGGACAGAGACCTACGAGCAGTACTTC,CASSSGRTETYEQYF
-,-,TRBV7-2,TRBJ2-3,TGTGCCAGCAGCCCCCTTTTGGGGAGCACAGATACGCAGTATTTT,CASSPLLGSTDTQYF
-,-,TRBV23-1,TRBJ1-1,TGCGCCAGCAGTGAATACAGGGACACTGAAGCTTTCTTT,CASSEYRDTEAFF
few,-,TRBV11-2,TRBJ1-1,TGTGCCAGCAGCTCTCACCGGGGCCCTGAAGCTTTCTTT,CASSSHRGPEAFF
few,TRBD1,TRBV11-2,TRBJ1-5,TGTGCCAGCAGGGGACAGGGCTTGAATCAGCCCCAGCATTTT,CASRGQGLNQPQHF
-,-,TRBV6-5,TRBJ2-5,TGTGCCAGCAGTTACAGACAGGCCGGCGGGACCCAGTACTTC,CASSYRQAGGTQYF
-,-,TRBV29-1,TRBJ2-5,TGCAGCGTTGAAGTGGGTAGCGCTTCGAGCCAGTACTTC,CSVEVGSASSQYF
-,-,TRBV11-2,TRBJ2-7,TGTGCCAGCAGCTTAGCCCTCGGGGCCGACGAGCAGTACTTC,CASSLALGADEQYF
-,TRBD1,TRBV29-1,TRBJ2-7,TGCAGCGTTGAACAAGACAGGGGGTACGAGCAGTACTTC,CSVEQDRGYEQYF
-,TRBD1,TRBV2,TRBJ2-7,TGTGCCAGCAGTGAAGCGATGACAGGGTACCCGTATGAGCAGTACTTC,CASSEAMTGYPYEQYF
-,-,TRBV27,TRBJ2-1,TGTGCCAGCAGTTTGGAAACGGGAGCGTACAATGAGCAGTTCTTC,CASSLETGAYNEQFF
-,-,TRBV2,TRBJ1-1,TGTGCCAGCAGTGATCCAGGGAGCCCCTCGGCGAACACTGAAGCTTTCTTT,CASSDPGSPSANTEAFF
-,TRBD1,TRBV5-1,TRBJ1-1,TGCGCCAGCAGCTTGAGGACAGGGGGAAACACTGAAGCTTTCTTT,CASSLRTGGNTEAFF
few,TRBD2,TRBV6-1,TRBJ2-3,TGTGCCAGCAGTGTTAGGACTAGCGGGACCAGCACAGATACGCAGTATTTT,CASSVRTSGTSTDTQYF
-,-,TRBV27,TRBJ2-7,TGTGCCAGCAGTTTTGGGCAGAGCGACTACGAGCAGTACTTC,CASSFGQSDYEQYF
-,-,TRBV28,TRBJ1-1,TGTGCCAGCAGTTTAGAACAGGAGGACACTGAAGCTTTCTTT,CASSLEQEDTEAFF